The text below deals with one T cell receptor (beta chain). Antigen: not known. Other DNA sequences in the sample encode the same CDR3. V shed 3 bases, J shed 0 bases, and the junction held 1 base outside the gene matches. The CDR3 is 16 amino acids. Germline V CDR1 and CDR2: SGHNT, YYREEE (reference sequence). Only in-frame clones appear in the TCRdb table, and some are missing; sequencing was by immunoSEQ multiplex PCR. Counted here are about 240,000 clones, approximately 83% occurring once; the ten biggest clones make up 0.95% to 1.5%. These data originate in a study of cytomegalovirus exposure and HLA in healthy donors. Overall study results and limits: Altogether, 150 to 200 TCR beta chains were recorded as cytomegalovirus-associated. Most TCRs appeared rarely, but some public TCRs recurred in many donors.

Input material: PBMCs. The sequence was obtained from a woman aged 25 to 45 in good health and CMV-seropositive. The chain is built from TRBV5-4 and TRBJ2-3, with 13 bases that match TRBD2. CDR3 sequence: CASSWGLAGSTDTQYF. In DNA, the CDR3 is TGTGCCAGCAGCTGGGGACTAGCGGGGAGCACAGATACGCAGTATTTT.